The 10 T cell receptor beta chains given below trace back to one sample, sequenced in a study of vaccination and CD4 T cells after COVID-19 (dated by TCRdb to the early 2020s). Libraries came from PCR. This sample was sequenced with an Illumina iSeq 100. DNA from cultured CD4+ T cells was subjected to TCR sequencing with the Oncomine TCR Beta short-read assay at the Johns Hopkins FTIC core. TCRdb itself trimmed the public reads at Q25 with fastp, ran MiXCR and retained productive beta chains. Every entry covers one CDR3 protein and lists the most common genes and DNA from its rows. A total of 15,000 to 20,000 distinct CDR3 sequences appear in this sample, over 45% of them only once. The ten largest make up 7.5% to 9.5% of the sample. Read against the paper, the sample's treatment or condition label means: roughly 11-day PBMC culture with coronavirus spike peptide pools or control peptides (ViraFEST assay).

Antigen specificity for these receptors is unknown. Source material: CD4+ T cells from blood, cultured in vitro. The receptors come from a human donor who had recovered from COVID-19.

The J gene is TRBJ2-3, the V gene TRBV2, with 9 bases matching TRBD1. CDR3 length: 15 residues. V lost 4 bases to trimming and J lost 1 base; unmatched junction nucleotides: 3. The V gene's germline CDR1 is SNHLY and CDR2 FYNNEI. The CDR3 protein is CASSGRTGGTDTQYF. For the CDR3, the DNA is TGTGCCAGCAGTGGCCGGACAGGGGGCACAGATACGCAGTATTTT.

This chain uses TRBV27 with TRBJ1-5; TRBD1 might be the D (5 bases). From germline, CDR1 is MNHEY and CDR2 SMNVEV (reference sequence). The CDR3 has 14 residues. Trimming shortened V by 6 bases and J by 2 bases, and 11 bases separated the two germline ends. The CDR3 spells CASREGVRNQPQHF. The CDR3 DNA reads TGTGCCAGCAGGGAAGGGGTTCGCAATCAGCCCCAGCATTTT.

The gene calls are TRBV11-3 and TRBJ1-2; D is undetermined. CDR1 is SGHNT and CDR2 is YENEEA in the germline V gene. The CDR3 contains 14 residues. V gave up 6 bases and J gave up 2 bases, with 13 bases separating them. As DNA, the CDR3 is TGTGCCAGCAGGTCGACAAATTCCAACTATGGCTACACCTTC. Translating it yields CASRSTNSNYGYTF.

This chain links TRBV19 with TRBJ2-2; D is uncertain. CDR1 and CDR2 (germline): LNHDA, SQIVND (reference sequence). V was cut by 2 bases and J by 7 bases, with 14 bases left in between. The CDR3 runs to 15 residues. The CDR3 nucleotides are TGTGCCAGTAGTATATCTCTCGCGCCGGGCGGGGAGCTGTTTTTT. Protein product: CASSISLAPGGELFF.

The chain combines TRBV10-1 with TRBJ2-3; 10 bases align to TRBD2. The junction had 5 bases not matched to a gene; V was cut back by 5 bases and J by 3 bases. This CDR3 region has 15 residues. Germline CDR1 reads WNHNN; CDR2 reads SYGVQD (reference sequence). CDR3 sequence (DNA): TGCGCCAGCAGTAGCTTTAGCGGGAGGACAGATACGCAGTATTTT. Translation gives CASSSFSGRTDTQYF.

The J gene is TRBJ1-2, the V gene TRBV9; weak D call: TRBD1 (5 bases). The germline V gene encodes CDR1 SGDLS and CDR2 YYNGEE. V was clipped by 4 bases and J by 2 bases, with 15 bases between them. The CDR3 loop spans 15 amino acids. CDR3 sequence: CASSPRGDMNYGYTF. The CDR3 DNA is TGTGCCAGCAGCCCAAGGGGAGATATGAACTATGGCTACACCTTC.

V gene TRBV30 combines with J gene TRBJ1-1; D is ambiguous. Germline V lookup: CDR1 GTSNPN, CDR2 SVGIG (reference sequence). The CDR3 contains 13 residues. V was shortened by 1 base and J by 6 bases, with 12 bases between the two germline ends. CDR3 sequence reads: CAWSGEILAEAFF. CDR3 bases: TGTGCCTGGAGTGGCGAGATTCTGGCTGAAGCTTTCTTT.

This clonotype was seen only a few times. DNA of the CDR3: TGTGCCAGCAGTGAAGGCAGGGAAAATACGCAGTATTTT. This gives the protein CASSEGRENTQYF. The chain has TRBV6-4 and TRBJ2-3; D is possibly TRBD1 (5 bases). V was clipped by 3 bases and J by 7 bases, with 11 bases between them. The CDR3 has 13 amino acids. The germline CDR1 and CDR2 sequences are MRHNA and SNTAGT.

This sequence joins TRBV10-1 and TRBJ1-1; 10 positions agree with TRBD1. The germline CDR1 and CDR2 sequences are WNHNN and SYGVQD (reference sequence). Trimming at V came to 9 bases and at J to 6 bases, leaving 28 bases not matched to a gene. This CDR3 has 20 residues. CDR3 coding DNA: TGCGCCAGTCTTACCGGGACAGGGGAAGGGGGGACCTTTTTAGACCCTGAAGCTTTCTTT. The encoded protein is CASLTGTGEGGTFLDPEAFF.

The chain combines TRBV7-9 with TRBJ1-1; 8 bases fit TRBD1. V was clipped by 6 bases and J by 5 bases; unmatched bases: 8. The CDR3 loop spans 14 amino acids. Looked up from germline, CDR1 is SEHNR and CDR2 is FQNEAQ (reference sequence). CDR3 DNA sequence: TGTGCCAGCAGGTCGGGGACAGGCGGTACTGAAGCTTTCTTT. Protein: CASRSGTGGTEAFF.